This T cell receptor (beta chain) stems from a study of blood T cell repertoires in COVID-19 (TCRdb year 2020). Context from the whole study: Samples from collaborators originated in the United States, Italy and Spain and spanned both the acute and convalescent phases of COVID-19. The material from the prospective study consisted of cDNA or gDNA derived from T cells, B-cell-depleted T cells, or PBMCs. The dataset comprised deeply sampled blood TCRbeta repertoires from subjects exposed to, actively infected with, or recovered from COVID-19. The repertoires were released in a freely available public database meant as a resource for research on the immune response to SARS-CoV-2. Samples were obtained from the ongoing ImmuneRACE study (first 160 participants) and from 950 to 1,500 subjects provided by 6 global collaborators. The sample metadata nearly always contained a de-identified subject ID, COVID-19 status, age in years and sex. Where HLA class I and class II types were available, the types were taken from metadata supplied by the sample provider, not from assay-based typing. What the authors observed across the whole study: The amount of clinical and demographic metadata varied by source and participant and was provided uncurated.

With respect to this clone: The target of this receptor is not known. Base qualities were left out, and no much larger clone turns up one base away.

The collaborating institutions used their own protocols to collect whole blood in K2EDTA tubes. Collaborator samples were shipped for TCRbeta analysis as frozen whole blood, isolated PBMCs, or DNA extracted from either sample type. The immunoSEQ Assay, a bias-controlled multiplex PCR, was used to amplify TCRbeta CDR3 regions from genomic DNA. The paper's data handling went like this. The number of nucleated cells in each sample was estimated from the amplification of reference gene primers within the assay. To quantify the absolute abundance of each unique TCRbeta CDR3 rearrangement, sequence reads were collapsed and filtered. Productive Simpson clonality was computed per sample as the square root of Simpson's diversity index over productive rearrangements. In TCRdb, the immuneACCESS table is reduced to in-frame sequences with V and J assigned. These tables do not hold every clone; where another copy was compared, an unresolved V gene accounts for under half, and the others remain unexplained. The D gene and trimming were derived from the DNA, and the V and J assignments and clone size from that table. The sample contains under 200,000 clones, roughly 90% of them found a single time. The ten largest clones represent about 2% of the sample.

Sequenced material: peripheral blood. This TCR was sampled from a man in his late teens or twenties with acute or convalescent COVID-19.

The encoded CDR3 is CSASGVGGPNTDTQYF. The DNA reads as follows: TGCAGTGCTAGTGGGGTCGGGGGGCCGAACACAGATACGCAGTATTTT. The chain joins TRBV20-1 to TRBJ2-3, and the D gene may be TRBD2, 7 bases matching. At the junction V is shortened by 3 bases and J by 2 bases, with 18 bases in between. CDR1 and CDR2 were assigned from the germline V gene (reference sequence) as DFQATT and SNEGSKA. Including the terminal cysteine and phenylalanine, the CDR3 comprises 16 residues. Only CDR3 DNA is held: 48 bases, read in frame from base 1.